Below, 6 T cell receptor beta chains from the same sample are listed, as sequenced in a study of T cells in Graves' hyperthyroidism and ophthalmopathy. TCR beta CDR3 regions were amplified from RNA. A set of HTBI primers served as the primers for a first-round RT-PCR of the TCR CDR3. From the multiplex PCR reads, TCRdb called clonotypes with MiXCR, one entry per CDR3 protein. The table includes over 200,000 distinct CDR3 sequences, about 14% detected once. Sequencing input: blood. These TCRs come from a woman aged 35 to 49 with Graves' hyperthyroidism that later progressed to Graves' ophthalmopathy.

There are many counts of this clonotype. This chain's CDR3 is CASSPVGPDTQYF. The CDR3 bases are TGTGCCAGCTCACCAGTAGGGCCAGATACGCAGTATTTT. The chain is built from TRBV18 and TRBJ2-3; D not certain. The CDR3 has 13 residues. Trimming took off 2 bases at V and 4 bases at J, with 7 bases between the two ends. Germline lookup yields CDR1 KGHSH and CDR2 LQKENI.

The gene calls are TRBV19 and TRBJ2-7, with 8 bases that match TRBD1. The CDR3 is made up of 16 amino acids. V gave up 3 bases and J gave up 0 bases; unmatched junction bases: 7. Germline V gene lookup returns CDR1 LNHDA and CDR2 SQIVND (reference sequence). The chain's CDR3 is CASSITGTGSSYEQYF. As DNA, the CDR3 is TGTGCCAGTAGTATCACCGGGACAGGAAGCTCCTACGAGCAGTACTTC.

J is TRBJ1-2 and V is TRBV6-2 or TRBV6-3; D ambiguous. Germline lookup yields CDR1 MNHEY and CDR2 SVGEGT. The CDR3 length is 11 residues. V was pared by 2 bases and J by 8 bases, with 6 bases between. The CDR3 sequence: CASSYAGGYTF. In DNA, the CDR3 is TGTGCCAGCAGTTACGCCGGGGGCTACACCTTC.

This clonotype has a count of ten or more. CDR3 nucleotide sequence: TGTGCCAGCAGTTTACCAGGGGAGATAACTGAAGCTTTCTTT. Its protein product is CASSLPGEITEAFF. V and J are TRBV28 and TRBJ1-1; perhaps TRBD1 as D (6 bases). The CDR3 runs to 14 residues. V lost 2 bases and J lost 5, with 12 bases in between. Germline lookup yields CDR1 MDHEN and CDR2 SYDVKM. Full variable domain (outside the CDR3, taken from reference TRBV28 and TRBJ1-1): DVKVTQSSRYLVKRTGEKVFLECVQDMDHENMFWYRQDPGLGLRLIYFSYDVKMKEKGDIPEGYSVSREKKERFSLILESASTNQTSMYLCASSLPGEITEAFFGQGTRLTVV.

The chain couples TRBV12-3 or TRBV12-4 to TRBJ2-5; D gene ambiguous. The CDR3 sequence is 16 residues long. V was pared by 5 bases and J by 5 bases, with 21 bases between. CDR3 protein: CASSPRLHTDGETQYF. Here the CDR3 DNA reads TGTGCCAGCAGTCCGCGACTTCACACGGACGGGGAGACCCAGTACTTC.

This clonotype appeared many times. The chain couples TRBV20-1 to TRBJ1-4, with TRBD1 identical over 8 bases. Germline V gives CDR1 DFQATT, CDR2 SNEGSKA (reference sequence). V was pared by 3 bases and J by 8 bases, with 8 bases of the junction left unmatched. CDR3 length equals 14 residues. The CDR3 sequence is CSARNGQGGEKLFF. CDR3 nucleotide sequence: TGCAGTGCTAGGAATGGACAGGGAGGGGAAAAACTGTTTTTT.